The 8 T cell receptor beta chains below were found in one sample sequenced in a study of shared T cell receptors in the human thymus. TCRdb's table, derived via immunoSEQ multiplex PCR, lists solely in-frame clones and lacks some. This sample has about 660,000 clones, with approximately 89% found just once. Separately, the same data were catalogued under a study of human thymus T cells.

The sequencing sample was made of thymocytes. The receptors here all came from a boy younger than two with a congenital heart defect.

The V gene is TRBV9, the J gene TRBJ2-1; D perhaps matches TRBD2 (6 bases). The V end was cut by 3 bases, the J end by 3 bases, with 19 bases between. The germline V gene encodes CDR1 SGDLS and CDR2 YYNGEE. The CDR3 is 17 amino acids. The CDR3 coding sequence is TGTGCCAGCAGCGACGTTCCTCTAGCGCCCAACTACAATGAGCAGTTCTTC. Its translation: CASSDVPLAPNYNEQFF.

V and J are TRBV4-1 and TRBJ1-5; D ambiguous. The V end lost 0 bases, the J end lost 3 bases, and 9 bases lay between the germline ends. Germline CDR1 and CDR2: MGHRA and YSYEKL. This CDR3 is built from 15 residues. CDR3 DNA sequence: TGCGCCAGCAGCCAAGATTTTCAGGTCAATCAGCCCCAGCATTTT. Its protein is CASSQDFQVNQPQHF.

The V call is TRBV6-5, the J call TRBJ2-5; 9 bases are shared with TRBD1. CDR1 and CDR2 from the germline V gene are MNHEY and SVGAGI. V was clipped by 2 bases and J by 6 bases; unmatched bases: 4. The CDR3 sequence is 14 residues long. Written as DNA, the CDR3 is TGTGCCAGCAGTTACGAACAGGGGGCTAAGACCCAGTACTTC. This encodes CASSYEQGAKTQYF.

This chain joins TRBV9 and TRBJ1-1; no reliable D call. Germline loops: CDR1 SGDLS, CDR2 YYNGEE. The CDR3 runs 15 residues. The germline V and J ends were trimmed by 4 bases and 5 bases, with 18 bases remaining between them. Here the CDR3 DNA reads TGTGCCAGCAGCCCCCGAGTAGGGAGAGAAACTGAAGCTTTCTTT. Translating gives CASSPRVGRETEAFF.

The V call is TRBV28, the J call TRBJ1-3, with D possibly TRBD1 on 6 matching bases. Germline CDR1 is MDHEN and CDR2 is SYDVKM. CDR3 length equals 19 residues. The V and J ends lost 3 bases and 0 bases respectively, with 21 bases between them. In DNA, the CDR3 is TGTGCCAGCAGTTTCTCGTGGGGGCCCCCTATTTTCTCTGGAAACACCATATATTTT. It encodes CASSFSWGPPIFSGNTIYF.

CDR3 residues: CASSLAERDRDYGYTF. CDR3 DNA sequence: TGTGCCAGCAGCTTGGCCGAGCGAGACCGGGACTATGGCTACACCTTC. V and J are TRBV5-5 and TRBJ1-2; D uncertain. The V end was cut by 0 bases, the J end by 3 bases, with 15 bases between. Germline V gene data show CDR1 as SGHKS and CDR2 as YYEKEE (reference sequence). CDR3 size: 16 residues.

The chain is built from TRBV4-2 and TRBJ1-3, with TRBD1 matching over 11 bases. CDR1 is LGHNA, CDR2 YNFKEQ, per germline. The CDR3 is 18 amino acids. V lost 0 bases to trimming and J lost 4 bases; unmatched junction nucleotides: 8. CDR3 region: CASSQDPGDRGEGNTIYF. The DNA of the CDR3 is TGTGCCAGCAGCCAAGATCCGGGGGACAGGGGGGAAGGAAACACCATATATTTT.

The V and J genes are TRBV10-3 and TRBJ2-7; 8 bases match TRBD1. The CDR3 has 18 amino acids. Germline CDR1 and CDR2: ENHRY and SYGVKD. The V segment lost 3 bases and the J segment 4 bases; nucleotides outside the gene matches: 17. This chain's CDR3 is CAISEGAGGILGAYEQYF. The DNA for the CDR3 is TGTGCCATCAGTGAAGGGGCAGGGGGCATACTAGGGGCTTACGAGCAGTACTTC.